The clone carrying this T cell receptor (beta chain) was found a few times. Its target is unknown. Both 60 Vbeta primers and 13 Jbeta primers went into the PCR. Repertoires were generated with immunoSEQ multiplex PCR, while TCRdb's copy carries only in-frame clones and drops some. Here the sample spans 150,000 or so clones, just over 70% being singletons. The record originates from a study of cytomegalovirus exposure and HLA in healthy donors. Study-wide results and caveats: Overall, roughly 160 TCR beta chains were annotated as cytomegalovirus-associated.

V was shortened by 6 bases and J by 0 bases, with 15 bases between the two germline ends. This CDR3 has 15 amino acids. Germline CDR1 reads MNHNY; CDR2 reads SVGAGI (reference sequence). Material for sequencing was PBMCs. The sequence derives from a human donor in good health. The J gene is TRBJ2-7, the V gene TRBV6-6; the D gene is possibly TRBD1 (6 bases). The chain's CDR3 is CASRPDRRYSYEQYF. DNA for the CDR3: TGTGCCAGCAGACCCGACAGGCGATACTCCTACGAGCAGTACTTC.